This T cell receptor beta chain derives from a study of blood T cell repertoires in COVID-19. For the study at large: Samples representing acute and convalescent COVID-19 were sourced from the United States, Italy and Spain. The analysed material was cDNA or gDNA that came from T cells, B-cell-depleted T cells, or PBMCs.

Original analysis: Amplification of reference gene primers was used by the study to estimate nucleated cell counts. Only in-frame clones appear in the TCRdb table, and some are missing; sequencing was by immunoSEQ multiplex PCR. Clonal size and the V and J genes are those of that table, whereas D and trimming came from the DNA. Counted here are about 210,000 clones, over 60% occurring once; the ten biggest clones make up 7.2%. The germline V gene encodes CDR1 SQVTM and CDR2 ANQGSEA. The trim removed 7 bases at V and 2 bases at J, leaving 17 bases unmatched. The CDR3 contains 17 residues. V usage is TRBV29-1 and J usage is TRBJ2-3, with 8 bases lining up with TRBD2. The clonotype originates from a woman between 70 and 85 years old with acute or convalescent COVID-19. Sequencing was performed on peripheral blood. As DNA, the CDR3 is TGCAGCGCCGTAATACGGGGGGGTAGCGGGGTCACAGATACGCAGTATTTT. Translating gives CSAVIRGGSGVTDTQYF.